The clone carrying this TCR beta chain was observed at least ten times. Its antigen is unknown. The sample comes from a study of spatial heterogeneity in lung cancer. TCRdb re-analysed the 5' RACE reads in MiXCR, keeping a single row per CDR3 protein. Here the sample spans more than 20,000 distinct CDR3 sequences, approximately 5.8% being singletons. From germline, CDR1 is SGHRS and CDR2 YFSETQ. V gave up 2 bases and J gave up 7 bases, with 24 bases separating them. The CDR3 consists of 17 residues. General observations from the study: In blood, ubiquitous expanded tumor TCRs appeared more at resection than follow-up.

The time point here: sample taken at primary tumor resection. The cohort: approximately 66 early-stage, untreated non-small cell lung cancer patients. Without sorting, whole RNA was sequenced from tumor, nontumor lung or frozen PBMC. The specimen comprised PBMCs, sampled at surgery. V usage is TRBV5-1 and J usage is TRBJ1-1; tentatively, D is TRBD1 (6 bases). The receptor comes from a male donor with early-stage non-small cell lung cancer. Here the CDR3 DNA reads TGCGCCAGCAGCTTTATAATGGGGGCGGTCGGAAGTAATGAAGCTTTCTTT. This codes for CASSFIMGAVGSNEAFF.